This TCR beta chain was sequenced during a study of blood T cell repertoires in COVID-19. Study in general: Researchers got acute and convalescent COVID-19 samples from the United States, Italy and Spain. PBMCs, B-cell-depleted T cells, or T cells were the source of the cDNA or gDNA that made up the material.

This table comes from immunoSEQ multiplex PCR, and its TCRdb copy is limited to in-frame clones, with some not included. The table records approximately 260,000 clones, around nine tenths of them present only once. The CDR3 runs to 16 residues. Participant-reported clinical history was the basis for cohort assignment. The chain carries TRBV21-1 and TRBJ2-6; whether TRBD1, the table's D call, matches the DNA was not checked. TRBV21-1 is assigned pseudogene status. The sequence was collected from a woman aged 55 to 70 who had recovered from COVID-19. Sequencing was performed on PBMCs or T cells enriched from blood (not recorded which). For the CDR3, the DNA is TGTGCCAGCAGCAAAGACAGGGGGAGAGGGGCCAACGTCCTGACTTTC. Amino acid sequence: CASSKDRGRGANVLTF.